This T cell receptor (beta chain) was found in a study of blood T cell repertoires in COVID-19. Study details: Samples taken during acute and convalescent COVID-19 were collected in the United States, Italy and Spain. Sources were T cells, B-cell-depleted T cells, or PBMCs; the material itself was cDNA or gDNA.

Cohorts were based on clinical histories the participants reported. Per the original methods: Estimates of nucleated cell counts were drawn from the amplification of reference gene primers. Profiled with immunoSEQ multiplex PCR; TCRdb holds only in-frame clones, not every one. V, J and clone size were drawn from that table, and D and trimming were deduced from the DNA. The table has 250,000 to 350,000 clones, 90% seen once. Germline V CDR1 and CDR2: LNHNV, YYDKDF (reference sequence). The CDR3 contains 14 residues. Trimming cost V 5 bases and J 4 bases; bases outside gene matches: 5. The sample comprised PBMCs or T cells enriched from blood (not recorded which). This TCR was recovered from a woman under 30 with acute COVID-19. J is TRBJ2-7 and V is TRBV15, with 10 bases matching TRBD1. CDR3 bases: TGTGCCACCAGCCGGGGACAGGGGCTTTACGAGCAGTACTTC. Translated, it gives CATSRGQGLYEQYF.